Listed here are 8 T cell receptor beta chains from one sample, sequenced in a study of shared clonotypes between healthy human individuals. Libraries were prepared by immunoSEQ multiplex PCR; TCRdb keeps only in-frame clonotypes and omits some of them. The data contain more than 2 million clones, 95% of them seen just once; the ten biggest clones take up 0.1% to 0.15%. The sequenced sample was naive CD4+ T cells sorted from blood. As for subset: CD45RA+ positively selected. These receptors came from a man younger than 30 in good health.

This chain links TRBV19 with TRBJ2-2; D perhaps matches TRBD1 (5 bases). V was cut by 3 bases and J by 0 bases, with 11 bases left in between. The CDR3 contains 16 residues. CDR1 LNHDA and CDR2 SQIVND come from the germline V gene (reference sequence). CDR3 residues: CASSIQTVSNTGELFF. As DNA, the CDR3 is TGTGCCAGTAGTATCCAGACAGTCTCGAACACCGGGGAGCTGTTTTTT.

The chain uses TRBV11-3 and TRBJ2-5; 8 bases fit TRBD1. With V trimmed by 4 bases and J by 7 bases, 11 bases remained unmatched. The CDR3 runs 15 residues. Germline V lookup: CDR1 SGHNT, CDR2 YENEEA. CDR3 DNA sequence: TGTGCCAGCAGCTACTCGGGGGACAGGATCGGGACCCAGTACTTC. Translation: CASSYSGDRIGTQYF.

The V call is TRBV5-4, the J call TRBJ2-6; 10 nucleotides line up with TRBD1. The CDR3 covers 18 residues. The germline gives CDR1 SGHNT, CDR2 YYREEE (reference sequence). The ends lost 4 bases at V and 0 bases at J; junction bases unmatched: 7. The CDR3: CASSGRDRGFSGANVLTF. The DNA of the CDR3 is TGTGCCAGCAGCGGCCGGGACAGGGGTTTCTCTGGGGCCAACGTCCTGACTTTC.

The rearrangement uses TRBV28 and TRBJ1-2, with D tentatively TRBD1 (6 bases). CDR1 is MDHEN, CDR2 SYDVKM, per germline. CDR3 length equals 14 residues. V was pared by 2 bases and J by 7 bases, with 14 bases between. The CDR3 spells CASSLREGGSGYTF. The DNA for the CDR3 is TGTGCCAGCAGTTTAAGGGAGGGGGGCAGTGGCTACACCTTC.

The rearrangement links TRBV6-5 to TRBJ1-5; possibly TRBD1 for D (6 bases). CDR3 length: 14 residues. The germline CDR1 and CDR2 sequences are MNHEY and SVGAGI. Trimming took 1 base from V and 7 from J, leaving 11 bases between them. The CDR3 loop is CASSYWAGEQPQHF. The DNA of the CDR3 is TGTGCCAGCAGTTACTGGGCAGGGGAACAGCCCCAGCATTTT.

The chain joins TRBV10-3 to TRBJ2-5; the D gene is possibly TRBD2 (5 bases). Germline lookup yields CDR1 ENHRY and CDR2 SYGVKD. CDR3 length equals 14 residues. V was shortened by 0 bases and J by 4 bases, with 9 bases between the two germline ends. This CDR3 reads CAISESLARETQYF. The CDR3 DNA follows: TGTGCCATCAGTGAGTCCCTAGCACGAGAGACCCAGTACTTC.

The chain joins TRBV5-1 to TRBJ2-7; D possibly matches TRBD1 or TRBD2 (5 bases each). Trimming left V 7 bases short and J 12 bases short, with 23 bases between. Germline assignment: CDR1 SGHRS and CDR2 YFSETQ. This CDR3 has 13 amino acids. In nucleotides, the CDR3 is TGCGCCAGCGGCCCTACACCCTATGGGGACCGGTACTTC. Its translation: CASGPTPYGDRYF.

The chain uses TRBV7-2 and TRBJ2-7, with TRBD1 as a possible D gene (6 bases). CDR3 length: 16 residues. Trimming took off 1 base at V and 0 bases at J, with 13 bases between the two ends. The germline V gene has CDR1 SGHTA and CDR2 FQGNSA. The CDR3 DNA reads TGTGCCAGCAGCTTAGGAGGTCCAGGGGACTCCTACGAGCAGTACTTC. Translated: CASSLGGPGDSYEQYF.